The 27 T cell receptor beta chains reported below all come from one sample, sequenced in a study of T cells after yellow fever vaccination. TCRdb processed the 5' RACE reads anew with MiXCR; each CDR3 protein has one entry. The sample lists about 430,000 distinct CDR3 sequences, under 20% occurring once. The sample in question was PBMCs, obtained before the yellow fever booster vaccination. These receptor sequences come from a man in his late teens or twenties who received the YFV17D yellow fever vaccine.

This clonotype showed up many times. This sequence joins TRBV5-1 and TRBJ2-3, with TRBD2 matching 11 bases. Germline trimming cut 0 bases from V and 3 bases from J; bases unmatched to any gene: 3. The CDR3 runs 16 residues. CDR1 and CDR2 (germline): SGHRS, YFSETQ. The CDR3 DNA reads as TGCGCCAGCAGCTTGGCTACTAGCGGGGGAACAGATACGCAGTATTTT. It encodes CASSLATSGGTDTQYF. Looking up the rest from reference TRBV5-1 and TRBJ2-3 gives the full variable domain: KAGVTQTPRYLIKTRGQQVTLSCSPISGHRSVSWYQQTPGQGLQFLFEYFSETQRNKGNFPGRFSGRQFSNSRSEMNVSTLELGDSALYLCASSLATSGGTDTQYFGPGTRLTVL.

The table lists this clonotype with a few counts. The rearrangement uses TRBV5-1 and TRBJ2-3; 9 positions agree with TRBD2. This CDR3 spans 16 amino acids. CDR1 and CDR2 from the germline V gene are SGHRS and YFSETQ. Germline trimming cut 0 bases from V and 2 bases from J; bases unmatched to any gene: 4. DNA of the CDR3: TGCGCCAGCAGCTTGGTTCCTAGCGGGGTCACAGATACGCAGTATTTT. Protein product: CASSLVPSGVTDTQYF.

The rearrangement joins TRBV5-1 to TRBJ2-1; TRBD2 matches at 10 bases. Germline-derived CDR1 and CDR2 are SGHRS and YFSETQ. The CDR3 covers 15 residues. J gave up 6 bases and V 4 bases, and 7 bases lay outside the gene matches. CDR3 DNA sequence: TGCGCCAGCAGCCTCCTAGCGGGGGTTTCCAATGAGCAGTTCTTC. It is translated as CASSLLAGVSNEQFF.

The genes are TRBV5-1 and TRBJ2-3; 11 positions match TRBD2. The junction had 5 bases not matched to a gene; V was cut back by 7 bases and J by 4 bases. CDR3 length: 14 residues. The germline gives CDR1 SGHRS, CDR2 YFSETQ. CDR3 sequence reads: CASRLAGGPDTQYF. The CDR3 DNA is TGCGCCAGCCGATTAGCGGGGGGGCCAGATACGCAGTATTTT.

V and J are TRBV20-1 and TRBJ2-7, with 9 bases lining up with TRBD1. This CDR3 comprises 13 residues. The junction had 3 bases not matched to a gene; V was cut back by 3 bases and J by 3 bases. Germline V gives CDR1 DFQATT, CDR2 SNEGSKA (reference sequence). The DNA for the CDR3 is TGCAGTGCTAGGGACAGGGGACACTACGAGCAGTACTTC. Amino acids: CSARDRGHYEQYF.

This chain connects TRBV11-2 to TRBJ2-5; 10 bases line up with TRBD1. The CDR3 loop spans 14 amino acids. V gave up 5 bases and J gave up 5 bases; unmatched junction bases: 5. Looked up from germline, CDR1 is SGHAT and CDR2 is FQNNGV. In DNA form, the CDR3 reads TGTGCCAGCAGCGAAGACAGGGGGCTGGAGACCCAGTACTTC. Its protein is CASSEDRGLETQYF.

The chain employs TRBV18 and TRBJ2-4; D remains unclear. The CDR3 totals 14 residues. Germline CDR1 reads KGHSH; CDR2 reads LQKENI. V lost 0 bases to trimming and J lost 10 bases, with 13 bases between them. Written as DNA, the CDR3 is TGTGCCAGCTCACCACCGGGTAGGGCATGGATTCAGTACTTC. Encoded protein: CASSPPGRAWIQYF.

The genes are TRBV10-3 and TRBJ1-2; D call uncertain. CDR3 length equals 14 residues. V dropped 10 bases and J dropped 2 bases, with 17 bases sitting between them. CDR1 is ENHRY, CDR2 SYGVKD, per germline. The CDR3: CATKEGTINYGYTF. CDR3 bases: TGTGCCACCAAGGAGGGAACCATCAACTATGGCTACACCTTC.

This clonotype was recorded a few times. This sequence joins TRBV6-5 and TRBJ2-5, with D possibly TRBD1 on 6 matching bases. The germline V and J ends were trimmed by 5 bases and 5 bases, with 18 bases remaining between them. The CDR3 runs 15 residues. Per the germline V gene, CDR1 is MNHEY and CDR2 is SVGAGI. The CDR3 spells CASSHGQRDRETQYF. DNA for the CDR3: TGTGCCAGCAGTCACGGACAGAGAGATAGGGAGACCCAGTACTTC.

The chain carries TRBV7-9 and TRBJ1-2; D uncertain. CDR3 size: 14 residues. V was clipped by 2 bases and J by 6 bases, with 13 bases between them. Germline-derived CDR1 and CDR2 are SEHNR and FQNEAQ (reference sequence). CDR3 region: CASSLFAQGHGYTF. Here the CDR3 DNA reads TGTGCCAGCAGCTTATTCGCCCAAGGCCATGGCTACACCTTC.

The V call is TRBV7-8, the J call TRBJ2-1; D remains ambiguous. This CDR3 has 18 amino acids. CDR1 is SGHVS and CDR2 is FQNEAQ in the germline V gene. V was clipped by 0 bases and J by 12 bases, with 27 bases between them. In nucleotides, the CDR3 is TGTGCCAGCAGCTTAGCGAGCACATTTATCCGAACCCCTAAGGGGCAGTTCTTC. It codes for CASSLASTFIRTPKGQFF.

The rearrangement joins TRBV7-8 to TRBJ1-1; 8 positions match TRBD1. With V trimmed by 1 base and J by 3 bases, 7 bases remained unmatched. This CDR3 is built from 16 residues. Germline V gives CDR1 SGHVS, CDR2 FQNEAQ. The CDR3 sequence is CASSLVSGQDHTEAFF. The CDR3 DNA reads as TGTGCCAGCAGCTTAGTCTCGGGACAGGACCACACTGAAGCTTTCTTT.

This clonotype was found a few times. The chain links TRBV7-2 to TRBJ2-5; the match to TRBD2 covers 8 bases. The CDR3 is 14 amino acids. Germline values: CDR1 SGHTA, CDR2 FQGNSA. Trimming at V came to 7 bases and at J to 1 base, leaving 5 bases not matched to a gene. This chain's CDR3 is CASTRGGLQETQYF. CDR3 DNA: TGTGCCAGCACCCGGGGGGGCCTCCAAGAGACCCAGTACTTC.

This clonotype was recorded a few times. This sequence joins TRBV6-5 and TRBJ2-3; D unresolved. CDR1 and CDR2 (germline): MNHEY, SVGAGI. The CDR3 covers 16 residues. Trimming took off 7 bases at V and 6 bases at J, with 23 bases between the two ends. CDR3 residues: CASTPWSTGSADTQYF. The CDR3 DNA sequence: TGTGCCAGCACCCCATGGAGCACGGGCTCGGCGGATACGCAGTATTTT.

The chain is built from TRBV4-3 and TRBJ1-2, with unresolved D. CDR3 length: 13 residues. Trimming took 4 bases from V and 7 from J, leaving 13 bases between them. Germline V CDR1 and CDR2: LGHNA, YSLEER. In nucleotides, the CDR3 is TGCGCCAGCAGCCCGACCGTTGCTGGTGGCTACACCTTC. As protein: CASSPTVAGGYTF.

The gene calls are TRBV6-2 or TRBV6-3 and TRBJ2-5; D is perhaps TRBD2 (6 bases). The CDR3 is 13 amino acids. Per the germline V gene, CDR1 is MNHEY and CDR2 is SVGEGT. V dropped 10 bases and J dropped 4 bases, with 16 bases sitting between them. The CDR3 loop reads CAISREIGETQYF. In DNA form, the CDR3 reads TGTGCCATATCCCGGGAGATTGGAGAGACCCAGTACTTC.

The chain carries TRBV11-2 and TRBJ1-2; no firm D call. Germline values: CDR1 SGHAT, CDR2 FQNNGV. Trimming left V 1 base short and J 2 bases short, with 11 bases between. The CDR3 spans 15 residues. In DNA, the CDR3 is TGTGCCAGCAGCTTAGGTCCAGAAACGAACTATGGCTACACCTTC. Its protein is CASSLGPETNYGYTF.

This clonotype has more than one count but fewer than ten. The gene calls are TRBV3-1 and TRBJ1-1, with a possible D match to TRBD1 (5 bases). The germline CDR1 and CDR2 sequences are LGHDT and YNNKEL (reference sequence). The CDR3 is 14 amino acids. V was trimmed by 1 base and J by 5 bases, leaving 11 bases between them. The CDR3 sequence: CASSQAFRETEAFF. In DNA, the CDR3 is TGTGCCAGCAGCCAAGCTTTCAGGGAAACTGAAGCTTTCTTT.

This clonotype was seen more than once but under ten times. This chain connects TRBV5-1 to TRBJ2-7; D could derive from TRBD1 or TRBD2 (5 bases each). Looked up from germline, CDR1 is SGHRS and CDR2 is YFSETQ. The V gene lost 0 bases and the J gene lost 6 bases, with 13 bases spanning the gap. CDR3 size: 14 residues. The CDR3 bases are TGCGCCAGCAGCTTGGGTCGGGGCAGGGCCGAGCAGTACGTC. Amino acids: CASSLGRGRAEQYV.

This clonotype was counted a few times. The CDR3 reads CASSTYRDNSPLHF. The CDR3 nucleotides are TGTGCCAGCAGCACATACAGGGATAATTCACCCCTCCACTTT. The chain is built from TRBV9 and TRBJ1-6, with a weak D call TRBD1 (6 bases). V was trimmed by 4 bases and J by 5 bases, leaving 10 bases between them. CDR3 length: 14 residues. The germline V gene has CDR1 SGDLS and CDR2 YYNGEE. Based on the CDR3 plus reference TRBV9 and TRBJ1-6, the full variable domain is DSGVTQTPKHLITATGQRVTLRCSPRSGDLSVYWYQQSLDQGLQFLIQYYNGEERAKGNILERFSAQQFPDLHSELNLSSLELGDSALYFCASSTYRDNSPLHFGNGTRLTVT.

The V and J genes are TRBV3-1 and TRBJ2-1; 8 bases are shared with TRBD2. The CDR3 is 15 amino acids. Germline CDR1 reads LGHDT; CDR2 reads YNNKEL (reference sequence). Trimming removed 1 base from V and 7 bases from J; junction bases left unmatched: 6. The chain's CDR3 is CASSQAGGQVNEQFF. The CDR3 coding sequence is TGTGCCAGCAGCCAAGCGGGGGGGCAGGTGAATGAGCAGTTCTTC.

This clonotype occurred many times. This chain connects TRBV5-6 to TRBJ2-1; 9 positions agree with TRBD1. Germline CDR1 is SGHDT and CDR2 is YYEEEE. This CDR3 comprises 14 residues. V gave up 4 bases and J gave up 10 bases; unmatched junction bases: 9. The CDR3 DNA follows: TGTGCCAGCAGCACTTGGACAGGGGATTGGGAGCAGTTCTTC. This codes for CASSTWTGDWEQFF.

This clonotype was detected only a few times. The chain couples TRBV11-2 to TRBJ2-4; maybe TRBD2 (6 bases). The CDR3 has 16 amino acids. V dropped 3 bases and J dropped 0 bases, with 12 bases sitting between them. Germline V gives CDR1 SGHAT, CDR2 FQNNGV. The CDR3 reads CASSFSPGLAKNIQYF. As DNA, the CDR3 is TGTGCCAGCAGCTTTTCACCGGGACTAGCCAAAAACATTCAGTACTTC.

J is TRBJ2-7 and V is TRBV29-1; 8 nucleotides agree with TRBD1. The CDR3 loop spans 13 amino acids. Germline loops: CDR1 SQVTM, CDR2 ANQGSEA. V was clipped by 6 bases and J by 7 bases; unmatched bases: 11. As DNA, the CDR3 is TGCAGCGTATCGGACAGGGTAGGCGGGGAGCAGTACGTC. It yields the protein CSVSDRVGGEQYV.

V usage is TRBV7-2 and J usage is TRBJ1-1; TRBD1 matches at 8 bases. CDR1 SGHTA and CDR2 FQGNSA come from the germline V gene. CDR3 length: 15 residues. V was pared by 7 bases and J by 4 bases, with 11 bases of the junction left unmatched. CDR3 coding DNA: TGTGCCAGCAAAACCTCGGACAGGGTGGGCACTGAAGCTTTCTTT. Translated: CASKTSDRVGTEAFF.

This clonotype occurred a few times. J is TRBJ1-4 and V is TRBV7-2, with unresolved D. Germline V gene data show CDR1 as SGHTA and CDR2 as FQGNSA. This CDR3 comprises 14 residues. V was trimmed by 5 bases and J by 5 bases, leaving 12 bases between them. The CDR3 DNA is TGTGCCAGCAGCCAATCTACTACAAATGAAAAACTGTTTTTT. It yields the protein CASSQSTTNEKLFF.

This chain joins TRBV5-1 and TRBJ2-2; either TRBD1 or TRBD2 may fit D (5 bases each). From germline, CDR1 is SGHRS and CDR2 YFSETQ. Trimming took off 4 bases at V and 9 bases at J, with 16 bases between the two ends. The CDR3 has 14 amino acids. The chain's CDR3 is CASSLGTGSRELFF. CDR3 nucleotides: TGCGCCAGCAGCCTCGGGACCGGGTCCAGGGAGCTGTTTTTT.